This entry features one T cell receptor (beta chain) sequence. The CDR3 runs to 16 residues. The germline V gene has CDR1 LGHDT and CDR2 YNNKEL (reference sequence). V lost 0 bases and J lost 1, with 10 bases in between. Participant reports of clinical history set cohort assignment. This entry belongs to a study of blood T cell repertoires in COVID-19. The overall study: Donors in the United States, Italy and Spain gave samples during acute or convalescent COVID-19. PBMCs, B-cell-depleted T cells, or T cells provided the cDNA or gDNA that made up the material.

Original analysis: Scientists estimated how many nucleated cells there were by amplifying reference gene primers. Profiled with immunoSEQ multiplex PCR; TCRdb holds only in-frame clones, not every one. The V and J calls and clone size were taken over from that table, and D and trimming were inferred from the DNA. The sample records around 200,000 clones, less than 90% being singletons. The TCR sequence derives from a woman aged 30 to 39 who had recovered from COVID-19. Sequencing used PBMCs or T cells enriched from blood (not recorded which). The chain joins TRBV3-1 (or the pseudogene TRBV3-2) to TRBJ1-3; D gene uncertain. CDR3 nucleotide sequence: TGTGCCAGCAGCCAAGATCGAGGAGGGTCTGGAAACACCATATATTTT. This translates into CASSQDRGGSGNTIYF.